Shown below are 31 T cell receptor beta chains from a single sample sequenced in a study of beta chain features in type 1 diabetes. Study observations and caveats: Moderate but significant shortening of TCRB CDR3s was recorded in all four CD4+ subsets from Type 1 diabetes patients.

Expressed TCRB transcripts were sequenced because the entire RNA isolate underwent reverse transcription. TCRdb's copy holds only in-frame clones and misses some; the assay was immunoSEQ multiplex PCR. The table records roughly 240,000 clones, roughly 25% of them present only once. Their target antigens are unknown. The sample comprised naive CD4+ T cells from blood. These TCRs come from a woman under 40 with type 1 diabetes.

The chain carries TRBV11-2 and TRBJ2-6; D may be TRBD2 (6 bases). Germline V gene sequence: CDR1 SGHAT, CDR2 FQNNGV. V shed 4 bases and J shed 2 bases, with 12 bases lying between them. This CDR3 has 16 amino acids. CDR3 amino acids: CASSYQGGAGANVLTF. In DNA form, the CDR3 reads TGTGCCAGCAGCTACCAAGGCGGGGCTGGGGCCAACGTCCTGACTTTC. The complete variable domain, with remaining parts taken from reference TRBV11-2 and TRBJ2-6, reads EAGVAQSPRYKIIEKRQSVAFWCNPISGHATLYWYQQILGQGPKLLIQFQNNGVVDDSQLPKDRFSAERLKGVDSTLKIQPAKLEDSAVYLCASSYQGGAGANVLTFGAGSRLTVL.

The DNA for the CDR3 is TGTGCCTGGAAGGTTGGCGGAGATACGCAGTATTTT. The encoded protein is CAWKVGGDTQYF. This chain joins TRBV30 and TRBJ2-3; the D is unclear. There are 12 residues in the CDR3. Germline loops: CDR1 GTSNPN, CDR2 SVGIG (reference sequence). The germline V and J ends were trimmed by 4 bases and 5 bases, with 10 bases remaining between them.

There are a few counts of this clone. Here the CDR3 DNA reads TGTGCCAGCAGCGCCGTCCAGGGGCTTGAGACCCAGTACTTC. Amino acids: CASSAVQGLETQYF. The chain uses TRBV9 and TRBJ2-5; perhaps TRBD1 as D (6 bases). Trimming cost V 3 bases and J 5 bases, with 14 bases left between them. The CDR3 is 14 residues long. The V gene's germline CDR1 is SGDLS and CDR2 YYNGEE.

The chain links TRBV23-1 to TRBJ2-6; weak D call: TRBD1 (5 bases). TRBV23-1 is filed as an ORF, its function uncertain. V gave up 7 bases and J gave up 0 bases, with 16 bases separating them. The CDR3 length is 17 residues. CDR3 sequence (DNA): TGCGCCAGCATGTCTGGACACGGCCACTCTGGGGCCAACGTCCTGACTTTC. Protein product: CASMSGHGHSGANVLTF.

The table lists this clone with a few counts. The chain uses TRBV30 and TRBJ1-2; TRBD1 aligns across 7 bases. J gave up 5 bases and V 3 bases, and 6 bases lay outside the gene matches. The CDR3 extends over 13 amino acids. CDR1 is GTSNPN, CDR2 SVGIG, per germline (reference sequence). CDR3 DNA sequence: TGTGCCTGGAGCGTTACAGGGGAATATGGCTACACCTTC. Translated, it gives CAWSVTGEYGYTF.

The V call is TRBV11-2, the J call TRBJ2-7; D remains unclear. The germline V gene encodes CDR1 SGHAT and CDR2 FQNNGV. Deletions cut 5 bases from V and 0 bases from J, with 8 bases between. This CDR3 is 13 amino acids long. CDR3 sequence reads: CASSATRSYEQYF. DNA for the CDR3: TGTGCCAGCAGCGCGACTCGCTCCTACGAGCAGTACTTC. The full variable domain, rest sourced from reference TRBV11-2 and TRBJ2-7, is EAGVAQSPRYKIIEKRQSVAFWCNPISGHATLYWYQQILGQGPKLLIQFQNNGVVDDSQLPKDRFSAERLKGVDSTLKIQPAKLEDSAVYLCASSATRSYEQYFGPGTRLTVT.

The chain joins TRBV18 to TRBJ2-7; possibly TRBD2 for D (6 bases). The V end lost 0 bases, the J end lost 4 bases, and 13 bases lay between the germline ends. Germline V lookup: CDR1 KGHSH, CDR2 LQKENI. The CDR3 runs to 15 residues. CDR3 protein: CASSPPGLTLYEQYF. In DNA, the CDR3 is TGTGCCAGCTCACCACCAGGACTAACCCTATACGAGCAGTACTTC.

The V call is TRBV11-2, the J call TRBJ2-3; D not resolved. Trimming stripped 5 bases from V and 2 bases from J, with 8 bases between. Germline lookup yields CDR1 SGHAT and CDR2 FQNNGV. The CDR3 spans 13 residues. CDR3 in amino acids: CASSPELTDTQYF. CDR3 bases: TGTGCCAGCAGCCCCGAGCTCACAGATACGCAGTATTTT.

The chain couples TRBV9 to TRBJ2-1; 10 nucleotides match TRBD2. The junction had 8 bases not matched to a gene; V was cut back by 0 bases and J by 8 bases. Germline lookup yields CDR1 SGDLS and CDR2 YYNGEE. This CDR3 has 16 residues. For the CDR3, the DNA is TGTGCCAGCAGCGTAGGGGCTAGCGGGAGTTTGGATGAGCAGTTCTTC. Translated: CASSVGASGSLDEQFF.

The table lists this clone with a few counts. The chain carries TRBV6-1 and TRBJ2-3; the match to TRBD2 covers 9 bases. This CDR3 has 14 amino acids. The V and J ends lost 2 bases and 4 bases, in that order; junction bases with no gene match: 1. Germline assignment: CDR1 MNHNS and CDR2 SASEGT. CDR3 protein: CASSERLAADTQYF. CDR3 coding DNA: TGTGCCAGCAGTGAAAGACTAGCGGCAGATACGCAGTATTTT.

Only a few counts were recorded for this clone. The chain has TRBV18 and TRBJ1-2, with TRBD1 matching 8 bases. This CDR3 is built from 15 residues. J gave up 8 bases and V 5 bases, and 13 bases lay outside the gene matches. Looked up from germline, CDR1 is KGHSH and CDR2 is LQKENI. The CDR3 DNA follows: TGTGCCAGCTCATCGGAGGCAGGGGGCGTCCCGGGCTACACCTTC. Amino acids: CASSSEAGGVPGYTF. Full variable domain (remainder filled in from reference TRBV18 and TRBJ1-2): NAGVMQNPRHLVRRRGQEARLRCSPMKGHSHVYWYRQLPEEGLKFMVYLQKENIIDESGMPKERFSAEFPKEGPSILRIQQVVRGDSAAYFCASSSEAGGVPGYTFGSGTRLTVV.

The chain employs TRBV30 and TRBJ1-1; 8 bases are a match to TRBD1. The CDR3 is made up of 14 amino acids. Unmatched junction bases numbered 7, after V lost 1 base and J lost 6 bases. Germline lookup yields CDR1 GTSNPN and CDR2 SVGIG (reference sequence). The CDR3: CAWSGVRGLAEAFF. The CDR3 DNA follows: TGTGCCTGGAGTGGGGTCAGGGGGCTCGCTGAAGCTTTCTTT. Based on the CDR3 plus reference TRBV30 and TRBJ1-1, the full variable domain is SQTIHQWPATLVQPVGSPLSLECTVEGTSNPNLYWYRQAAGRGLQLLFYSVGIGQISSEVPQNLSASRPQDRQFILSSKKLLLSDSGFYLCAWSGVRGLAEAFFGQGTRLTVV.

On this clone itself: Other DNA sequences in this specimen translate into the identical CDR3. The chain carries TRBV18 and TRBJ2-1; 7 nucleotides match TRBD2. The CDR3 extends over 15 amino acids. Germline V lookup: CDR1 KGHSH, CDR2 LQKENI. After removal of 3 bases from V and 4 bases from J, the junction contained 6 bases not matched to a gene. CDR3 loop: CASSPGLADYNEQFF. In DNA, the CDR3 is TGTGCCAGCTCACCGGGGCTAGCGGATTACAATGAGCAGTTCTTC.

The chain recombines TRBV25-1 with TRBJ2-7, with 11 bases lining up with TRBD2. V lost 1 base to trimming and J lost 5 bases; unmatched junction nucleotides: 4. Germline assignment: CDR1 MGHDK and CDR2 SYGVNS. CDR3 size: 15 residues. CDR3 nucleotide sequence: TGTGCCAGCAGTGAATTAACTAGCGGGAGTCACGAGCAGTACTTC. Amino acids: CASSELTSGSHEQYF.

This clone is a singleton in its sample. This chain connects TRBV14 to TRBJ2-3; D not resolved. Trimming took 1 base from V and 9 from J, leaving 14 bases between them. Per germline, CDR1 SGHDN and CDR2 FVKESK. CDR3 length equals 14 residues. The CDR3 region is CASSQVSGRGTQYF. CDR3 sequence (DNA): TGTGCCAGCAGCCAAGTGTCAGGCCGTGGGACGCAGTATTTT.

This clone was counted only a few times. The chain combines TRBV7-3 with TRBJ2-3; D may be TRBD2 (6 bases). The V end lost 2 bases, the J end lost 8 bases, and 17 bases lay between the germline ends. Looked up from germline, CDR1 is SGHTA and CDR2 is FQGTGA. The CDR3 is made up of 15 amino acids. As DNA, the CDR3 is TGTGCCAGCAGCTTATCGGGAGTTCCACTGGGTACGCAGTATTTT. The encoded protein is CASSLSGVPLGTQYF.

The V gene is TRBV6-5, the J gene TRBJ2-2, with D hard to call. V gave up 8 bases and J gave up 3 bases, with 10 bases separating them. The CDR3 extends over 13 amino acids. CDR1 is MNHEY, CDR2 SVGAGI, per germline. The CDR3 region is CASAVSDTGELFF. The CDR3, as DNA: TGTGCCAGCGCGGTTTCGGACACCGGGGAGCTGTTTTTT.

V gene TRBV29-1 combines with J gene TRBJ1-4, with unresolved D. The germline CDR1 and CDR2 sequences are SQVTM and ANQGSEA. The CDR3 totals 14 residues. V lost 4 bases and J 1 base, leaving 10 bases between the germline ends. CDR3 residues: CSVAVSITNEKLFF. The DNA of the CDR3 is TGCAGCGTTGCCGTCTCTATAACTAATGAAAAACTGTTTTTT.

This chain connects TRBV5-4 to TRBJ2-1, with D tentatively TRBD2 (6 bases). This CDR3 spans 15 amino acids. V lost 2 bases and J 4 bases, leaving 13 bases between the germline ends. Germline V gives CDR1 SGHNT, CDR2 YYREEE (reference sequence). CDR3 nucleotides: TGTGCCAGCAGCTTCGGTACTAGCAGTTACAATGAGCAGTTCTTC. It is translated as CASSFGTSSYNEQFF.

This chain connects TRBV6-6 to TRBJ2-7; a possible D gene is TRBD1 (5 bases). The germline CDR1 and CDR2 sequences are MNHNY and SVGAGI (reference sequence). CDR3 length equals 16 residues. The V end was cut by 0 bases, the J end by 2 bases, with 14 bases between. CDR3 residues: CASSYSRYRPTYEQYF. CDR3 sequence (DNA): TGTGCCAGCAGTTACTCGAGGTACAGGCCCACCTACGAGCAGTACTTC.

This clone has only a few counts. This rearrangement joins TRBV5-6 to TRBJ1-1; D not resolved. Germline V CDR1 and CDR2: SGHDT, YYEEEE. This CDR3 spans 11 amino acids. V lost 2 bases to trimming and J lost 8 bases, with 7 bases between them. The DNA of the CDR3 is TGTGCCAGCAGCTTCGACTCGGAAGCTTTCTTT. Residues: CASSFDSEAFF.

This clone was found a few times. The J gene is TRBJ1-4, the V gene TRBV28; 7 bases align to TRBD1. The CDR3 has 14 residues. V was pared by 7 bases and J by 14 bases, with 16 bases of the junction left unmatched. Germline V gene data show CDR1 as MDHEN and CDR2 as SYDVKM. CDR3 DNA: TGTGCCAGCACCCAGGACAGGTCGACAGGGCTTCTGTTTTTT. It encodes CASTQDRSTGLLFF.

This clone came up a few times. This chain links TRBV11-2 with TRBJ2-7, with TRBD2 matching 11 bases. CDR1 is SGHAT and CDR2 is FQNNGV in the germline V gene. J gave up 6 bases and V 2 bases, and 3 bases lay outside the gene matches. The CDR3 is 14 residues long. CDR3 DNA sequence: TGTGCCAGCAGCTTAATTCTAGCGGGAGGCGAGCAGTACTTC. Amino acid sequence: CASSLILAGGEQYF.

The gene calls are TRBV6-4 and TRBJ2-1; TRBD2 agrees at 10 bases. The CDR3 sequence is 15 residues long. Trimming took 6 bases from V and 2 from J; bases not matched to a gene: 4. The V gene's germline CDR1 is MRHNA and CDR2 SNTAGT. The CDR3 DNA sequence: TGTGCCAGCAGACAGGGACTAGCGACCTACAATGAGCAGTTCTTC. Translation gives CASRQGLATYNEQFF.

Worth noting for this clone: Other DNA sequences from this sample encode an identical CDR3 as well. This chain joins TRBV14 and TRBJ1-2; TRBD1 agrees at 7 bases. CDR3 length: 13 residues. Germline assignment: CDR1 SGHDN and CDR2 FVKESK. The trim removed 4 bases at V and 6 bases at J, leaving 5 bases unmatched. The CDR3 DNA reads TGTGCCAGCAGCCCGCGGACAGGAGATGGCTACACCTTC. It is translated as CASSPRTGDGYTF.

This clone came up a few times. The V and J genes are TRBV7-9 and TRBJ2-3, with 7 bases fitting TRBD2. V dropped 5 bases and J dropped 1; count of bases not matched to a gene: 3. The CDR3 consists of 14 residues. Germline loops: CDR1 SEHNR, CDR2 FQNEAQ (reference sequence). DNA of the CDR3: TGTGCCAGCAGCCCTAGCGGAGGCACAGATACGCAGTATTTT. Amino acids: CASSPSGGTDTQYF.

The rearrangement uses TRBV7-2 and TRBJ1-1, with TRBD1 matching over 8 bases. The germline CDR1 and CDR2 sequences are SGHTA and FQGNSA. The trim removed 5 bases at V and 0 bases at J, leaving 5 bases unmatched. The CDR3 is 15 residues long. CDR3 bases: TGTGCCAGCAGCCCACCAGGGGGCATGAACACTGAAGCTTTCTTT. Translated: CASSPPGGMNTEAFF.

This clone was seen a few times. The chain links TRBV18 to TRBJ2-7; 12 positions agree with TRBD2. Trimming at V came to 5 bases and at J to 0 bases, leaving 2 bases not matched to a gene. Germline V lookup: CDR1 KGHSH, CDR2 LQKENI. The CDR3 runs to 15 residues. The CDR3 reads CASSVLAGGSYEQYF. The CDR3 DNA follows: TGTGCCAGCTCAGTACTAGCGGGGGGCTCCTACGAGCAGTACTTC.

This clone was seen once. The CDR3 DNA follows: TGTGCCAGCAGCTTGGCGGGACAGGGGGGCTATGGCTACACCTTC. Translated, it gives CASSLAGQGGYGYTF. The rearrangement links TRBV7-9 to TRBJ1-2; 11 positions match TRBD1. The CDR3 has 15 residues. The V gene end was trimmed by 3 bases and the J gene end by 4 bases; junction bases not matched to a gene: 4. Germline V CDR1 and CDR2: SEHNR, FQNEAQ (reference sequence).

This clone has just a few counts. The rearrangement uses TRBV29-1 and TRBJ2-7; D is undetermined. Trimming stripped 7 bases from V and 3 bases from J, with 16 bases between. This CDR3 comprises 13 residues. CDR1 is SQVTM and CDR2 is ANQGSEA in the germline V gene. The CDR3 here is CSAGRQPLYEQYF. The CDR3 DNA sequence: TGCAGCGCTGGGCGCCAACCCCTCTACGAGCAGTACTTC.

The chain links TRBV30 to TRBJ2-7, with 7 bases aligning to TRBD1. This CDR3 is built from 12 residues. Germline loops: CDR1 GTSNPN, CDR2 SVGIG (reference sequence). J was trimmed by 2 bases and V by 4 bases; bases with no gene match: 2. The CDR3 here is CAWNRGTYEQYF. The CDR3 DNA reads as TGTGCCTGGAACAGGGGTACCTACGAGCAGTACTTC.